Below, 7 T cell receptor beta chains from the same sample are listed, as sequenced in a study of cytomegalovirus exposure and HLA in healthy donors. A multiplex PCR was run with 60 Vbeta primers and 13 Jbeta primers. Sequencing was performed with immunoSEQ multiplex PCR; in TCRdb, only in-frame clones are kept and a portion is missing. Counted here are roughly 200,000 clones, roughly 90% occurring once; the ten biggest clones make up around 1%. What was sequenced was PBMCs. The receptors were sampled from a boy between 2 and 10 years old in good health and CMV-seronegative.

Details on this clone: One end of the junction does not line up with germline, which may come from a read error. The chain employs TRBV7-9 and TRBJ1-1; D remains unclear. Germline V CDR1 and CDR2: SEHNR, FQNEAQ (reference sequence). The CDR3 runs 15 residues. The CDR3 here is CSSSPLREEDTEAFF. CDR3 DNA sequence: TGTTCCAGCAGCCCCCTGAGGGAGGAGGACACTGAAGCTTTCTTT. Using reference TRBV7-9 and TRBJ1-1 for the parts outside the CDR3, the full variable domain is DTGVSQNPRHKITKRGQNVTFRCDPISEHNRLYWYRQTLGQGPEFLTYFQNEAQLEKSRLLSDRFSAERPKGSFSTLEIQRTEQGDSAMYLCSSSPLREEDTEAFFGQGTRLTVV.

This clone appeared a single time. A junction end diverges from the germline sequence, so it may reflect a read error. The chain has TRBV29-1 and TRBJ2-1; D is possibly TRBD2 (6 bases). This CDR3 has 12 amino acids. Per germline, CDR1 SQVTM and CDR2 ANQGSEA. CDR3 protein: CSVEGGGQFVIF. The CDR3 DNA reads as TGCAGCGTTGAAGGGGGAGGCCAATTCGTGATCTTC.

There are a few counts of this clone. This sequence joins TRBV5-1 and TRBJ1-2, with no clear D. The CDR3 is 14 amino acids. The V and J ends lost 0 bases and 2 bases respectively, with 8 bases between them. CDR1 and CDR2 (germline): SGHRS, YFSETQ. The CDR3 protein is CASSLDPGNYGYTF. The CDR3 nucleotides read TGCGCCAGCAGCTTGGATCCGGGGAACTATGGCTACACCTTC. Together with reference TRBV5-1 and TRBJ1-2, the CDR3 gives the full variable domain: KAGVTQTPRYLIKTRGQQVTLSCSPISGHRSVSWYQQTPGQGLQFLFEYFSETQRNKGNFPGRFSGRQFSNSRSEMNVSTLELGDSALYLCASSLDPGNYGYTFGSGTRLTVV.

Here the CDR3 reads CASSPMTGLGYEQYF. The CDR3 DNA reads as TGTGCCAGCAGCCCTATGACAGGGCTAGGATACGAGCAGTACTTC. The chain recombines TRBV11-2 with TRBJ2-7, with 7 bases lining up with TRBD1. Looked up from germline, CDR1 is SGHAT and CDR2 is FQNNGV. Losses at the gene ends were 5 bases for V and 4 bases for J; bases not matched to a gene: 11. This CDR3 spans 15 amino acids.

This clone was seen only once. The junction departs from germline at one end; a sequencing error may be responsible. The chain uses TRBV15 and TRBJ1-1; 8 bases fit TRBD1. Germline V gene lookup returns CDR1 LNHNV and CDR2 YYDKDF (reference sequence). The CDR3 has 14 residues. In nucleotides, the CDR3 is TGTGCCACCAGCCGAGACAGGGGAAACACTGAAGCTTTCTTT. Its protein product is CATSRDRGNTEAFF.

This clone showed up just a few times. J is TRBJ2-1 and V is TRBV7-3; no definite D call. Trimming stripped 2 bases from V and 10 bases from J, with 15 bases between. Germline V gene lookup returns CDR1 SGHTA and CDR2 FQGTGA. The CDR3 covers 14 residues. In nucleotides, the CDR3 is TGTGCCAGCAGCTTATCATCCGCCGCGCGGGAGCAGTTCTTC. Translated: CASSLSSAAREQFF.

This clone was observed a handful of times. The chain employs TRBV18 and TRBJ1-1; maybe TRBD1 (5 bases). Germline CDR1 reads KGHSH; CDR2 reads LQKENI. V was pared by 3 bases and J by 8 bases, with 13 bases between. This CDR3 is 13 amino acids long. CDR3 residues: CASSPSIGGEAFF. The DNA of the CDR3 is TGTGCCAGCTCACCCTCCATTGGGGGGGAAGCTTTCTTT.